This is a list of T cell receptor beta chains from one sample in a study of cytomegalovirus exposure and HLA in healthy donors. Produced via immunoSEQ multiplex PCR; TCRdb's table is partial and in-frame only. The table has more than 100,000 clones, roughly 69% seen once. Material: PBMCs. Receptors originate from a woman aged 40 to 50 in good health and CMV-seropositive. Both conserved end residues are part of each CDR3. A D gene is named only where the DNA matches it firmly.

TRBV7-2	TRBD1	TRBJ1-2	TGTGCCAGCATCTCCGGCAGGGGGGACTATGGCTACACCTTC	CASISGRGDYGYTF
TRBV11-3	TRBD1	TRBJ2-3	TGTGCCAGCAGCGAACAGGGGATGGGCACAGATACGCAGTATTTT	CASSEQGMGTDTQYF
TRBV7-9	NA	TRBJ2-7	TGTGCCAGCAGCTTAGGGGCAGGGATTTCCTACGAGCAGTACTTC	CASSLGAGISYEQYF
TRBV14	TRBD2	TRBJ2-3	TGTGCCAGCAGTCCAAGATTCCGGGGGGGCCTCACAGATACGCAGTATTTT	CASSPRFRGGLTDTQYF
TRBV7-9	TRBD1	TRBJ2-2	TGTGCCAGCAGGCGGGACAGGTGGAACACCGGGGAGCTGTTTTTT	CASRRDRWNTGELFF
TRBV5-1	NA	TRBJ1-1	TGCGCCAGCAGCTTGGCCCGGGACACTGAAGCTTTCTTT	CASSLARDTEAFF
TRBV25-1	NA	TRBJ2-5	TGTGCCAGCAGTGAATGGGCCCCAGAGACCCAGTACTTC	CASSEWAPETQYF
TRBV12-5	NA	TRBJ2-7	TGTGCTAGTGGTATAAGCGGAAACTACGAGCAGTACTTC	CASGISGNYEQYF
TRBV7-3	TRBD1	TRBJ2-1	TGTGCCAGCAGCTTAACGGGGACAGGCTACAATGAGCAGTTCTTC	CASSLTGTGYNEQFF
TRBV18	TRBD1	TRBJ2-7	TGTGCCAGCTCACCGCTTCGCGACAGGGGCCCTCCGTACTTC	CASSPLRDRGPPYF
TRBV9	NA	TRBJ2-2	TGTGCCAGCAGCGTACGCCCAGGGCGTGAGGGGGAGCTGTTTTTT	CASSVRPGREGELFF
TRBV9	TRBD1	TRBJ2-7	TGTGCCAGCAGCGCTTGGGACAGAGCCTACGAGCAGTACTTC	CASSAWDRAYEQYF
TRBV16	NA	TRBJ2-5	TGTGCCAGCAGCCAATCCGGGGAGACCCAGTACTTC	CASSQSGETQYF
TRBV2	NA	TRBJ2-5	TGTGCCAGCAGTGAAGACAGAACGGATGAGACCCAGTACTTC	CASSEDRTDETQYF
TRBV4-3	TRBD1	TRBJ2-2	TGCGCCAGCAGCCGGAGACCGGGACAGGGGTTAGCCGGGGAGCTGTTTTTT	CASSRRPGQGLAGELFF
TRBV10-3	TRBD1	TRBJ1-6	TGTGCCATAGGGCGGGTTGAGGGGGCTGATTCACCCCTCCACTTT	CAIGRVEGADSPLHF
TRBV6-5	TRBD1	TRBJ1-2	TGTGCCAGCAGAGTCCCGGGACAGGGCTATGGCTACACCTTC	CASRVPGQGYGYTF